One sample yielded the 20 T cell receptor beta chains listed below, sequenced in a study of T cell repertoires in cytomegalovirus infection. TCRdb re-called the reads through MiXCR, storing one row per CDR3 protein. Of some 700,000 distinct CDR3 sequences listed, under 40% are singletons. Specimen: PBMCs. Receptors were obtained from a human donor in good health (CMV status not recorded). Some clones in this sample may be carry-over from other donors' samples.

This clonotype has just a few counts. The chain couples TRBV7-8 to TRBJ1-2; TRBD1 matches 7 bases. Germline-derived CDR1 and CDR2 are SGHVS and FQNEAQ. V was clipped by 4 bases and J by 8 bases; unmatched bases: 7. The CDR3 length is 13 residues. The CDR3 region has the DNA TGTGCCAGCAGCTCGGGGACAGTTCAAGGCTACACCTTC. Translation: CASSSGTVQGYTF.

The DNA of the CDR3 is TGTGCCAGCAGCCCCCGGGACACCAATAATTCACCCCTCCACTTT. Translating it yields CASSPRDTNNSPLHF. V and J are TRBV9 and TRBJ1-6, with D possibly being TRBD1 (6 bases). The V and J ends lost 4 bases and 5 bases respectively, with 13 bases between them. The germline gives CDR1 SGDLS, CDR2 YYNGEE. This CDR3 has 15 amino acids. The complete variable domain, with remaining parts taken from reference TRBV9 and TRBJ1-6, reads DSGVTQTPKHLITATGQRVTLRCSPRSGDLSVYWYQQSLDQGLQFLIQYYNGEERAKGNILERFSAQQFPDLHSELNLSSLELGDSALYFCASSPRDTNNSPLHFGNGTRLTVT.

CDR3 DNA: TGTGCCAGTAGGGACAGGGGATCTTTTGGGAATCAGCCCCAGCATTTT. This gives the protein CASRDRGSFGNQPQHF. V and J are TRBV19 and TRBJ1-5; the match to TRBD1 covers 9 bases. With V trimmed by 6 bases and J by 4 bases, 10 bases remained unmatched. The CDR3 length is 16 residues. Germline CDR1 and CDR2: LNHDA and SQIVND (reference sequence).

The chain couples TRBV20-1 to TRBJ2-1, with D hard to call. Germline V CDR1 and CDR2: DFQATT, SNEGSKA (reference sequence). V shed 3 bases and J shed 4 bases, with 13 bases lying between them. The CDR3 runs 14 residues. Here the CDR3 reads CSASYGRQYNEQFF. The CDR3 DNA is TGCAGTGCTAGTTACGGAAGACAATACAATGAGCAGTTCTTC.

V usage is TRBV28 and J usage is TRBJ1-5, with a possible D match to TRBD1 (5 bases). The CDR3 totals 15 residues. V was cut by 3 bases and J by 7 bases, with 16 bases left in between. Per germline, CDR1 MDHEN and CDR2 SYDVKM. CDR3: CASSFPLGRGQPQHF. The CDR3 DNA is TGTGCCAGCAGTTTTCCCCTGGGACGTGGGCAGCCCCAGCATTTT.

This clonotype was recorded a few times. This chain links TRBV19 with TRBJ2-1; no clear D gene. CDR1 LNHDA and CDR2 SQIVND come from the germline V gene (reference sequence). This CDR3 comprises 11 residues. The V and J ends lost 8 bases and 5 bases respectively, with 7 bases between them. CDR3 sequence (DNA): TGTGCCAGTGAGGTCGACAATGAGCAGTTCTTC. Translating it yields CASEVDNEQFF. Full variable domain (missing parts from reference TRBV19 and TRBJ2-1): DGGITQSPKYLFRKEGQNVTLSCEQNLNHDAMYWYRQDPGQGLRLIYYSQIVNDFQKGDIAEGYSVSREKKESFPLTVTSAQKNPTAFYLCASEVDNEQFFGPGTRLTVL.

The rearrangement links TRBV19 to TRBJ2-7; D possibly corresponds to TRBD1 (5 bases). The CDR3 runs 14 residues. Trimming removed 5 bases from V and 0 bases from J, with 11 bases in between. In germline, CDR1 is LNHDA, CDR2 SQIVND (reference sequence). CDR3 region: CASSRRTTSYEQYF. The CDR3 coding sequence is TGTGCCAGTAGTCGTCGGACAACCTCCTACGAGCAGTACTTC.

This clonotype showed up many times. The chain is built from TRBV7-2 and TRBJ1-6, with TRBD1 matching 7 bases. The ends lost 2 bases at V and 6 bases at J; junction bases unmatched: 1. Germline V lookup: CDR1 SGHTA, CDR2 FQGNSA. The CDR3 totals 14 residues. The CDR3 here is CASSLNRGNSPLHF. The DNA for the CDR3 is TGTGCCAGCAGCTTAAACAGGGGTAATTCACCCCTCCACTTT.

The count of this clonotype is one. The chain recombines TRBV7-8 with TRBJ1-2; 9 nucleotides match TRBD1. The junction had 13 bases not matched to a gene; V was cut back by 5 bases and J by 6 bases. Per the germline V gene, CDR1 is SGHVS and CDR2 is FQNEAQ. The CDR3 is 16 residues long. Written as DNA, the CDR3 is TGTGCCAGCAGCACCGACAGGGGGAGACATGGTGATGGCTACACCTTC. Translating gives CASSTDRGRHGDGYTF.

This clonotype appeared a few times. V and J are TRBV10-3 and TRBJ2-1; D is perhaps TRBD1 (5 bases). CDR3 length: 14 amino acids. Germline lookup yields CDR1 ENHRY and CDR2 SYGVKD. V lost 0 bases and J lost 8, with 11 bases in between. The CDR3, as DNA: TGTGCCATCAGTGAGTCGCCGGAAGGGGATGAGCAGTTCTTC. This codes for CAISESPEGDEQFF.

This clonotype was observed a handful of times. The CDR3 DNA reads TGTGCCAGCAGCTCTAAGGGAGACACCATATATTTT. It specifies CASSSKGDTIYF. The chain employs TRBV7-8 and TRBJ1-3; D gene ambiguous. This CDR3 is 12 amino acids long. With 4 bases removed from V and 8 bases from J, the gap between germline ends came to 9 bases. Germline values: CDR1 SGHVS, CDR2 FQNEAQ.

V and J are TRBV24-1 and TRBJ2-3; D is uncertain. Germline CDR1 is KGHDR and CDR2 is SFDVKD. V dropped 0 bases and J dropped 4 bases, with 10 bases sitting between them. The CDR3 contains 15 residues. The CDR3 sequence is CATSDLRTWADTQYF. In DNA, the CDR3 is TGTGCCACCAGTGATTTGAGGACGTGGGCAGATACGCAGTATTTT.

V usage is TRBV7-8 and J usage is TRBJ2-5, with no clear D. The V gene lost 1 base and the J gene lost 1 base, with 13 bases spanning the gap. The CDR3 extends over 16 amino acids. Looked up from germline, CDR1 is SGHVS and CDR2 is FQNEAQ. The CDR3 nucleotides read TGTGCCAGCAGCTTAGGGGCTAGTCGGCGCCAAGAGACCCAGTACTTC. The encoded protein is CASSLGASRRQETQYF.

The J gene is TRBJ1-2, the V gene TRBV10-3; 7 nucleotides match TRBD1. With V trimmed by 7 bases and J by 6 bases, 8 bases remained unmatched. CDR1 is ENHRY, CDR2 SYGVKD, per germline. The CDR3 spans 13 residues. CDR3 amino acids: CAIIPRDRDGYTF. The CDR3, as DNA: TGTGCCATCATACCGAGAGACAGGGATGGCTACACCTTC.

This clonotype has a handful of counts. The V gene is TRBV7-3, the J gene TRBJ2-1; D is unclear. CDR1 and CDR2 from the germline V gene are SGHTA and FQGTGA. CDR3 length: 13 amino acids. V lost 0 bases, J lost 7 bases, and 7 bases lay in between. DNA for the CDR3: TGTGCCAGCAGCTTAACAGGGAATAATGAGCAGTTCTTC. It translates to CASSLTGNNEQFF.

The chain has TRBV20-1 and TRBJ1-1; possible D gene TRBD1, 6 bases. Germline assignment: CDR1 DFQATT and CDR2 SNEGSKA (reference sequence). The CDR3 contains 13 residues. The DNA for the CDR3 is TGCAAAACAAATAGGGACACCAAAGGTGAAGCTTTCTTT. It codes for CKTNRDTKGEAFF.

Concerning this clonotype itself: A read error may explain this, as a much larger clone is one base away. J is TRBJ1-1 and V is TRBV7-2; 8 bases match TRBD1. The CDR3 has 15 amino acids. The germline CDR1 and CDR2 sequences are SGHTA and FQGNSA. The CDR3 DNA follows: TGTGACAGCAGCTTAGGGGACAGGAAGAACACTGAAGCTTTCTTT. Translating gives CDSSLGDRKNTEAFF.

A remark on this clonotype: This may be a read error: a much more frequent sequence differs by one nucleotide. It is likely a read error, because the conserved phenylalanine at the end of the CDR3 is missing. This chain uses TRBV7-8 with TRBJ2-1, with 10 nucleotides matching TRBD1. Germline V gene data show CDR1 as SGHVS and CDR2 as FQNEAQ. Trimming took 0 bases from V and 10 from J; bases not matched to a gene: 9. The CDR3 spans 16 residues. The CDR3 DNA is TGTGCCAGCAGCTTAGCGCGGGACAGGGGCGTGGAGGAGCAGTTCTTA. It specifies CASSLARDRGVEEQFL.

Comments on this clonotype: The germline gene is not matched at one end of the junction; a read error may be the cause. The chain is built from TRBV6-6 and TRBJ1-6, with no clear D. The CDR3 covers 14 residues. CDR1 MNHNY and CDR2 SVGAGI come from the germline V gene (reference sequence). CDR3 nucleotides: TGTGCCAGCAGTTACTCTCTCGGGGATTCACCCCTACACTTT. Its translation is CASSYSLGDSPLHF.

In this sample, this clonotype turned up a few times. J is TRBJ2-7 and V is TRBV28; D perhaps matches TRBD1 (6 bases). The V gene lost 4 bases and the J gene lost 2 bases, with 15 bases spanning the gap. Germline V gives CDR1 MDHEN, CDR2 SYDVKM. The CDR3 covers 15 residues. The CDR3 DNA follows: TGTGCCAGCAGTTCCTTTGACAGGAAGACCTACGAGCAGTACTTC. This translates into CASSSFDRKTYEQYF.